This TCR beta chain was observed in a study of HIV-infected children after antiretroviral therapy interruption (dated by TCRdb to about 2019). Context from the whole study: Eight children were included: four on planned treatment interruption and four on continuous treatment, all with CD4+ count above 500 and viral load below 50 copies/ml. Exposure to EBV and CMV had been recorded for most participating children. Samples from the interruption arm were taken at week 0, at week 12, at the end of interruption (week 24 or 48), and about 3 years after the study ended. The interruption group had a median age of approximately 9 years, compared with over 7 years in the continuous treatment group. Alongside thymic output measurements, TCR repertoires of children on planned treatment interruption were compared with TCR repertoires of children on continuous antiretroviral treatment. For the continuous-treatment arm, samples from the corresponding weeks 0, 48 and 150 were analyzed. Results and caveats for the whole study, not just this receptor: The small number of patients is a limitation, and caution is needed when interpreting the data. The sorted CD45RA+ naive cells might contain minor non-naive CD45RA+ populations, such as EMRA or stem memory cells. In naive CD4+ repertoires of PTI patients, reduced CDR3 sharing between time points was observed after interruption began, whereas many sequences were found to be shared between end of interruption and 3 years later. The naive CD4+ Gini coefficient rose by the end of treatment interruption, suggesting clonal expansion, and returned to baseline by 3 years.

The CDR3, from cysteine to phenylalanine, totals 19 residues. Left in the record is the CDR3 DNA by itself, 57 bases read in frame from the first base. According to the germline V gene, CDR1 reads LGHNA and CDR2 reads YNFKEQ. The V end gives up 4 bases and the J end 3 bases, leaving 8 bases in the junction not matched to a gene. At least ten counts were recorded for this clonotype. Its cognate antigen has yet to be identified. One base away there is no much larger clone; base qualities are not given. The intended sense of this specimen's treatment or condition label: PENTA 11 planned treatment interruption arm or continuous ART arm. The participants were children from the United Kingdom between 2 and 15 years old who had been on ART with at least three drugs for 24 weeks or longer. The study required cryopreserved PBMCs containing at least 5 million viable cells, and a few candidate patients were excluded because of low viable PBMC yield. Using a FACSAria III cell sorter, naive CD4+ CD45RA+ CD45RO- T cells were FACS-sorted out of thawed PBMCs. After sorting, cells were fixed, and RNA was extracted with the RNeasy FFPE kit and then with the RNeasy Micro kit.

Libraries came from 3' RACE. TCR libraries were built from RNA using a 3' RACE protocol with unique molecular identifiers to correct PCR amplification bias. As many as 12 amplicon libraries were pooled and then sequenced on an Illumina MiSeq using v2 2x250 paired-end chemistry. The original pipeline was this. Decombinator was used to process the reads, assigning V and J genes and CDR3 and applying barcode-based correction of errors and PCR bias. Before the Gini coefficient was calculated with the R ineq package, repertoires were subsampled to the same depth. CDR3 similarity was assessed with GLIPH, Hamming distance and a shared triplet metric. In TCRdb, the public reads were trimmed at Q25 with fastp and aligned with MiXCR, with productive beta chains retained. Entries that share a CDR3 protein sequence are merged under the most common genes and DNA. The V and J calls, along with clone size, are taken from TCRdb and not from the paper's own processing. Here the sample has about 89,000 distinct CDR3 sequences; 5.5% to 8.5% occur a single time. The top ten clones comprise more than 0.95% of the sample.

The TCR originated in a pool of human donors with HIV. Sequencing was performed on CD45RA+ CD4+ T cells from PBMCs, pooled from several time points, taken from a donor given antiretroviral therapy, either interrupted or continuous. In the paper's terms, the cell subset or site label means: naive CD4+ CD45RA+ CD45RO- T cells. Recombination linked TRBV4-2 to TRBJ2-6; 14 bases in between match TRBD2. The CDR3 protein: CASSLKTSGGAYGANVLTF. The DNA sequence is as follows: TGTGCCAGCAGCCTCAAGACTAGCGGGGGGGCCTATGGGGCCAACGTCCTGACTTTC.